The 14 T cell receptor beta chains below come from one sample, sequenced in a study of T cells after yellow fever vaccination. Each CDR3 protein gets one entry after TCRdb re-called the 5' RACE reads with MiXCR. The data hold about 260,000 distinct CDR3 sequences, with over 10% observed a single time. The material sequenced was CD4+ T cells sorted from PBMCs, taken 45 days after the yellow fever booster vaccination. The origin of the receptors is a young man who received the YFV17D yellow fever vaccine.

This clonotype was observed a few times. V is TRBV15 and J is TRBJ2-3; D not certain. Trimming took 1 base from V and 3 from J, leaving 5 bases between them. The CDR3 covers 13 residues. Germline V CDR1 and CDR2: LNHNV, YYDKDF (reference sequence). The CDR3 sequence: CATSRVMTDTQYF. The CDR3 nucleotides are TGTGCCACCAGCAGAGTGATGACAGATACGCAGTATTTT.

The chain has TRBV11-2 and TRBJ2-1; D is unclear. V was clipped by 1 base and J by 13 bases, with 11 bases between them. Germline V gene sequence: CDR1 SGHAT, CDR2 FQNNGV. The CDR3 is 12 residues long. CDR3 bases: TGTGCCAGCAGCTTAGTATCGGCCTACCAGTTCTTC. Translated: CASSLVSAYQFF.

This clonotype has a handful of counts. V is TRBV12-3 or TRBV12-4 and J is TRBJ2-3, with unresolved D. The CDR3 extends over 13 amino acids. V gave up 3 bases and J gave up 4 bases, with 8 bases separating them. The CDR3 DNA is TGTGCCAGCAGTTTCTCAGCTGCAGATACGCAGTATTTT. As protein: CASSFSAADTQYF.

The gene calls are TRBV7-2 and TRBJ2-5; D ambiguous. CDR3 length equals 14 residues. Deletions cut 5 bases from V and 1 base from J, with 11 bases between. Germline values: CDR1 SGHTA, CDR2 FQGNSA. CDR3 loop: CASSVDFLQETQYF. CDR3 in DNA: TGTGCCAGCAGCGTAGACTTTCTCCAAGAGACCCAGTACTTC.

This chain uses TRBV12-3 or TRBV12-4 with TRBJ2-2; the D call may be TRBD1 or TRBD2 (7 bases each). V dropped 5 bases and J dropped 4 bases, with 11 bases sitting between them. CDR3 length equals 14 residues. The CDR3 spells CASSPGGGTGELFF. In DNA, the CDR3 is TGTGCCAGCAGTCCAGGGGGGGGCACCGGGGAGCTGTTTTTT.

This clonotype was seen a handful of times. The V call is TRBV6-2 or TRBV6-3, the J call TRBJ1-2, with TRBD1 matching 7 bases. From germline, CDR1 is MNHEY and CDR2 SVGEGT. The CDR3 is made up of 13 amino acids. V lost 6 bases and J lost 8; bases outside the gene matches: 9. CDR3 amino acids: CASSPGTAVGYTF. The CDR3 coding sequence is TGTGCCAGCAGCCCCGGGACAGCGGTGGGCTACACCTTC.

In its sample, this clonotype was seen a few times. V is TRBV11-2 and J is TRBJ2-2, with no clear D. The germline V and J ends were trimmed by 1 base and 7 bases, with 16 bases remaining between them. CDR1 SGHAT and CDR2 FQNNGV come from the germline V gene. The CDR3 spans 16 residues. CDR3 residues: CASSLVSIRAVGELFF. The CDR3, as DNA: TGTGCCAGCAGCTTAGTGTCCATTCGGGCGGTCGGGGAGCTGTTTTTT.

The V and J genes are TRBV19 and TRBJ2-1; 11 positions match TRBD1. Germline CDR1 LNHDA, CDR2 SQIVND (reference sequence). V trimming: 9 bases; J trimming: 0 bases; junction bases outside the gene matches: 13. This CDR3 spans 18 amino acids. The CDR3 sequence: CASHPGQGVKSSYNEQFF. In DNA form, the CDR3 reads TGTGCCAGCCATCCGGGACAGGGGGTTAAAAGCTCCTACAATGAGCAGTTCTTC. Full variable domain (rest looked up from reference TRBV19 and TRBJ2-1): DGGITQSPKYLFRKEGQNVTLSCEQNLNHDAMYWYRQDPGQGLRLIYYSQIVNDFQKGDIAEGYSVSREKKESFPLTVTSAQKNPTAFYLCASHPGQGVKSSYNEQFFGPGTRLTVL.

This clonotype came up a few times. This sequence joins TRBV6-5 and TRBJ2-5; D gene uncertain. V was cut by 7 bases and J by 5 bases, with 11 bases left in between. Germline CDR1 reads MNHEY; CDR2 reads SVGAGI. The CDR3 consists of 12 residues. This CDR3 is CASTPFSETQYF. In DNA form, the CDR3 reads TGTGCCAGCACCCCCTTCTCCGAGACCCAGTACTTC.

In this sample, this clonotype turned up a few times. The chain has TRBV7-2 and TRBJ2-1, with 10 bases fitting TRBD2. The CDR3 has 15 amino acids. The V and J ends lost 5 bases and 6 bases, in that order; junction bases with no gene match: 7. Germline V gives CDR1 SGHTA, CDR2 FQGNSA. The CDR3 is CASSVSGRVPNEQFF. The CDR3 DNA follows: TGTGCCAGCAGCGTGAGCGGGAGGGTACCCAATGAGCAGTTCTTC.

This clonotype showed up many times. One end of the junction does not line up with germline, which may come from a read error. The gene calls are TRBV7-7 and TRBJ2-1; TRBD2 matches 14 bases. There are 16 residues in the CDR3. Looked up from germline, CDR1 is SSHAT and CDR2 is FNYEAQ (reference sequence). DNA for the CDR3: TGTGCTAGCAGCTCCGGACTAGCGGGAGGTCGAAATGAGCAGTTCTTC. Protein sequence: CASSSGLAGGRNEQFF.

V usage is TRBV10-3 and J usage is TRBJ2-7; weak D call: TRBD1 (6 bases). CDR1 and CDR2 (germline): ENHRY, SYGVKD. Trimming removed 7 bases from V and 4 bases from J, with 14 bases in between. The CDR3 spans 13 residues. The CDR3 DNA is TGTGCCATCAAAGGAGAAGGGGGATACGAGCAGTACTTC. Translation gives CAIKGEGGYEQYF.

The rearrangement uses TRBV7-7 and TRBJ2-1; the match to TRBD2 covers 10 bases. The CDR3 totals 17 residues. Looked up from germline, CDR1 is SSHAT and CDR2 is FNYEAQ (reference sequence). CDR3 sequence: CATNSRPDQREGHEQFF. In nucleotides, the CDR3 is TGTGCTACCAACAGTAGACCCGATCAGCGGGAGGGCCATGAGCAGTTCTTC.

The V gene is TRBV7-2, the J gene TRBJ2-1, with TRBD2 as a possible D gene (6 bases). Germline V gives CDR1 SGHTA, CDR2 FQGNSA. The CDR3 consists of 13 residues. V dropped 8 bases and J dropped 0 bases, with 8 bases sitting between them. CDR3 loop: CASGRSSYNEQFF. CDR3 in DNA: TGTGCCAGCGGGAGGAGCTCCTACAATGAGCAGTTCTTC.